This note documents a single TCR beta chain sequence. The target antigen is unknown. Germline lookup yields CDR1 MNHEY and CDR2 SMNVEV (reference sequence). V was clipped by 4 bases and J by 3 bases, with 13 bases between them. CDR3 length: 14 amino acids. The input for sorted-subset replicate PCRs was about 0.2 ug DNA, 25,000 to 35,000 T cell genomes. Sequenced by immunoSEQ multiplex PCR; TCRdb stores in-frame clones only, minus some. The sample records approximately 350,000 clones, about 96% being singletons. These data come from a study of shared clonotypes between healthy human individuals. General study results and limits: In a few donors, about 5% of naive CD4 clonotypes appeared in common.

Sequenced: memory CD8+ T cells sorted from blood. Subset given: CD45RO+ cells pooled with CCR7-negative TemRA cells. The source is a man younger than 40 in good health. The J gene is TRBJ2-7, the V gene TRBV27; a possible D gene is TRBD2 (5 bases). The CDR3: CASSYSGEGYEQYF. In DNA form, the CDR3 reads TGTGCCAGCAGTTACAGCGGAGAGGGCTACGAGCAGTACTTC.